This T cell receptor (beta chain) was identified during a study of a mutant IDH1 vaccine in newly diagnosed glioma. Across the whole study: Earlier treatment was radiotherapy, temozolomide, or both, with most getting both. Study-level findings and limits: Apparently unrelated to pseudoprogression were changes in the top peripheral T cell clonotypes.

This sample's time point: baseline, week 1 (first vaccination visit). As to treatment: pre-vaccination baseline after standard-of-care therapy. The table lists this clone with many counts. Antigen: not known. Sequencing was performed with immunoSEQ multiplex PCR; in TCRdb, only in-frame clones are kept and a portion is missing. The table records about 100,000 clones, about 80% of them present only once. The germline CDR1 and CDR2 sequences are SGHDT and YYEEEE. This CDR3 comprises 13 residues. V dropped 2 bases and J dropped 1 base, with 7 bases sitting between them. This chain uses TRBV5-6 with TRBJ2-7; D not resolved. The material sequenced was PBMCs, taken from a glioma patient treated with radiotherapy, temozolomide or both. The clonotype comes from a man aged 35-49 years with glioma. The CDR3 sequence: CASSLGVSYEQYF. The CDR3 nucleotides read TGTGCCAGCAGCTTAGGTGTGTCCTACGAGCAGTACTTC.